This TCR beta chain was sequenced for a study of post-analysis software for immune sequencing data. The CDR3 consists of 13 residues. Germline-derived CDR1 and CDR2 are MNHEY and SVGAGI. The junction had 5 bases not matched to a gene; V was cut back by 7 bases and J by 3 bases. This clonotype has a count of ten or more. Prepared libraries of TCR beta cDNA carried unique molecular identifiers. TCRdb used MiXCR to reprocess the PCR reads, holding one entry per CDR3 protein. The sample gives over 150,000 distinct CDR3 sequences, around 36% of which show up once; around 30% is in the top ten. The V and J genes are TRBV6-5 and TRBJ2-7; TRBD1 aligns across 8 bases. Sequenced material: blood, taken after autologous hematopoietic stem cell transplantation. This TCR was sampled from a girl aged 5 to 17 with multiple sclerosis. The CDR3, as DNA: TGTGCCAGCACCTACGGACAGGGCTACGAGCAGTACTTC. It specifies CASTYGQGYEQYF.